These T cell receptor beta chains were read from a single sample in a study of blood T cell repertoires in COVID-19. Clones were read by immunoSEQ multiplex PCR, and TCRdb kept only the in-frame ones, dropping some. The sample gives roughly 120,000 clones, less than 85% of which show up once; 2% to 2.5% is in the top ten. Sequencing was performed on peripheral blood. These receptors all come from a man aged 25 to 40 with acute or convalescent COVID-19. The CDR3 runs from the conserved cysteine through the conserved F or W. Fields, in order: V gene, J gene, D gene, clone size, CDR3 protein, CDR3 DNA. A D gene is named only where the DNA matches it firmly. Clone size is not always given. Where it is, it says once, few, many or a class for expanded clones.

V gene: TRBV6-1
J gene: TRBJ1-2
D gene: NA
clone size: NA
CDR3 protein: CASSEAYRAGYTF
CDR3 DNA: TGTGCCAGCAGTGAAGCGTACAGGGCGGGCTACACCTTC

V gene: TRBV6-1
J gene: TRBJ1-2
D gene: NA
clone size: NA
CDR3 protein: CASSERGLVGGYTF
CDR3 DNA: TGTGCCAGCAGTGAAAGGGGACTCGTAGGAGGCTACACCTTC

V gene: TRBV5-1
J gene: TRBJ2-1
D gene: TRBD1
clone size: NA
CDR3 protein: CASSHRDRAYYNEQFF
CDR3 DNA: TGCGCCAGCAGCCACCGGGACAGGGCCTACTACAATGAGCAGTTCTTC

V gene: TRBV6-5
J gene: TRBJ1-4
D gene: NA
clone size: NA
CDR3 protein: CASSRGRNEKLFF
CDR3 DNA: TGTGCCAGCAGTCGGGGAAGGAATGAAAAACTGTTTTTT

V gene: TRBV6-5
J gene: TRBJ2-1
D gene: NA
clone size: once
CDR3 protein: CASSLTRDGYNEQFF
CDR3 DNA: TGTGCCAGCAGCCTGACTAGAGACGGCTACAATGAGCAGTTCTTC

V gene: TRBV2
J gene: TRBJ1-4
D gene: NA
clone size: NA
CDR3 protein: CASRGGPNEKLFF
CDR3 DNA: TGTGCCAGCAGGGGAGGGCCTAATGAAAAACTGTTTTTT

V gene: TRBV6-2/TRBV6-3
J gene: TRBJ1-2
D gene: TRBD1
clone size: NA
CDR3 protein: CASSYQTGAYGYTF
CDR3 DNA: TGTGCCAGCAGTTACCAGACAGGGGCCTATGGCTACACCTTC

V gene: TRBV19
J gene: TRBJ2-3
D gene: TRBD2
clone size: NA
CDR3 protein: CASTIGTRSTDTQYF
CDR3 DNA: TGTGCCAGTACCATAGGGACTAGAAGCACAGATACGCAGTATTTT

V gene: TRBV20-1
J gene: TRBJ2-3
D gene: TRBD1
clone size: NA
CDR3 protein: CSASLGLGQGATDTQYF
CDR3 DNA: TGCAGTGCTAGTCTTGGCTTGGGACAGGGGGCCACAGATACGCAGTATTTT

V gene: TRBV7-2
J gene: TRBJ1-1
D gene: NA
clone size: NA
CDR3 protein: CASSLSKLGLQNTEAFF
CDR3 DNA: TGTGCCAGCAGCTTATCCAAGTTGGGACTACAAAACACTGAAGCTTTCTTT

V gene: TRBV10-3
J gene: TRBJ1-4
D gene: NA
clone size: NA
CDR3 protein: CAISAGGLLIREKLFF
CDR3 DNA: TGTGCCATCAGTGCCGGGGGGCTCCTAATACGTGAAAAACTGTTTTTT

V gene: TRBV7-2
J gene: TRBJ2-5
D gene: TRBD2
clone size: NA
CDR3 protein: CASSPNGLAGETQYF
CDR3 DNA: TGTGCCAGCAGCCCCAACGGACTAGCGGGGGAGACCCAGTACTTC

V gene: TRBV10-3
J gene: TRBJ1-6
D gene: TRBD1
clone size: once
CDR3 protein: CAISESQTGGEDSPLHF
CDR3 DNA: TGTGCCATCAGTGAGTCCCAGACAGGGGGCGAGGATTCACCCCTCCACTTT

V gene: TRBV7-2
J gene: TRBJ1-2
D gene: TRBD1
clone size: NA
CDR3 protein: CASSQTGFNYGYTF
CDR3 DNA: TGTGCCAGCAGCCAGACAGGGTTTAACTATGGCTACACCTTC

V gene: TRBV11-3
J gene: TRBJ2-5
D gene: TRBD1
clone size: NA
CDR3 protein: CASSPGQEETQYF
CDR3 DNA: TGTGCCAGCAGCCCTGGACAGGAAGAGACCCAGTACTTC